This T cell receptor (beta chain) was identified during a study of tumor and adjacent non-tumor tissue in lung cancer. Study summary: Stage I to III disease affected about ten men and 5 women aged 31 to 76. The study, taken as a whole, reports: Higher tumor TCR diversity was associated with shorter survival. Top 100 clones took a larger repertoire share in normal lung. TCR diversity was significantly greater in tumor than normal lung tissue.

This sample's RNA came from whole unsorted tissue. A word on this clonotype: Its specificity is unknown. A junction end diverges from the germline sequence, so it may reflect a read error.

CDR1 is MGHRA and CDR2 is YSYEKL in the germline V gene. This CDR3 is built from 13 residues. A modified ARM-PCR protocol with three rounds of nested PCR amplified TCRbeta. TCRdb fed the multiplex PCR reads into MiXCR, producing one record per CDR3 protein. The sample yields over 110,000 distinct CDR3 sequences, approximately 70% seen once. The sample was lung tumor tissue. The chain joins TRBV4-1 to TRBJ2-1, with D tentatively TRBD2 (6 bases). This sequence originates from a man between 60 and 70 years old with small cell lung cancer. As DNA, the CDR3 is TGCGCCAACAGCCAAGCGACGCGGGAAGTGCAGTTCTTC. This encodes CANSQATREVQFF.